The next 32 T cell receptor beta chains were all read from a single sample in a study of identical twins (dated by TCRdb to about 2016). The library was made by 5' RACE. TCRdb shows the sequencer as Illumina HiSeq 2000. The public reads were quality trimmed at Q25 with fastp and then assembled into clones with MiXCR by TCRdb, keeping productive beta chains. Entries are consolidated by CDR3 protein sequence, retaining the most common genes and DNA. This sample lists over 200,000 distinct CDR3 sequences; under 8.5% were detected once. The ten most abundant clones make up 14% to 15% of the sample. This same sample was also taken into another study, of T cells expressing NK-cell markers.

The sample comprised CD8+ T cells sorted from blood. The receptors stem from a woman aged 18-29 years in good health.

The CDR3 reads CASSFRGLAGVEQYF. The CDR3 DNA follows: TGTGCCAGCAGTTTCCGAGGACTAGCGGGGGTCGAGCAGTACTTC. The chain is built from TRBV27 and TRBJ2-7, with 13 nucleotides matching TRBD2. Trimming cost V 3 bases and J 6 bases; bases outside gene matches: 5. The CDR3 runs 15 residues. Per the germline V gene, CDR1 is MNHEY and CDR2 is SMNVEV (reference sequence).

This chain uses TRBV19 with TRBJ1-1; D possibly corresponds to TRBD1 (5 bases). Germline V gene lookup returns CDR1 LNHDA and CDR2 SQIVND (reference sequence). V was clipped by 7 bases and J by 0 bases, with 9 bases between them. This CDR3 is built from 13 residues. In DNA, the CDR3 is TGTGCCAGTATTGAGGGGATGAACACTGAAGCTTTCTTT. Translated, it gives CASIEGMNTEAFF. The whole variable domain, remainder taken from reference TRBV19 and TRBJ1-1, is DGGITQSPKYLFRKEGQNVTLSCEQNLNHDAMYWYRQDPGQGLRLIYYSQIVNDFQKGDIAEGYSVSREKKESFPLTVTSAQKNPTAFYLCASIEGMNTEAFFGQGTRLTVV.

This clonotype was counted between two and nine times. The rearrangement uses TRBV15 and TRBJ2-7; 13 bases fit TRBD2. Germline trimming cut 7 bases from V and 2 bases from J; bases unmatched to any gene: 5. Germline lookup yields CDR1 LNHNV and CDR2 YYDKDF (reference sequence). The CDR3 is 15 amino acids. The CDR3 DNA is TGTGCCACCACCGATGGGACTAGCGGGGCCTACGAGCAGTACTTC. It encodes CATTDGTSGAYEQYF.

This chain connects TRBV10-3 to TRBJ2-1, with TRBD2 matching 8 bases. Germline assignment: CDR1 ENHRY and CDR2 SYGVKD. This CDR3 region has 12 residues. The junction had 5 bases not matched to a gene; V was cut back by 7 bases and J by 9 bases. Written as DNA, the CDR3 is TGTGCCATCACCATGAGCGGGGGTGAGCAGTTCTTC. Translated: CAITMSGGEQFF.

This clonotype was detected many times. The chain has TRBV30 and TRBJ2-2; D is ambiguous. The CDR3 is 15 residues long. V gave up 0 bases and J gave up 3 bases, with 11 bases separating them. Germline V gene sequence: CDR1 GTSNPN, CDR2 SVGIG (reference sequence). The CDR3 DNA is TGTGCCTGGAGTGTAGGAGATCAAGACACCGGGGAGCTGTTTTTT. It is translated as CAWSVGDQDTGELFF.

The sample holds a few counts of this clonotype. The V call is TRBV7-2, the J call TRBJ2-7; 7 nucleotides agree with TRBD2. The CDR3 contains 16 residues. V trimming: 4 bases; J trimming: 0 bases; junction bases outside the gene matches: 9. The germline V gene encodes CDR1 SGHTA and CDR2 FQGNSA. The CDR3 reads CASSSRSGVSSYEQYF. In DNA form, the CDR3 reads TGTGCCAGCAGCTCGAGGAGCGGGGTGAGCTCCTACGAGCAGTACTTC.

In this sample, this clonotype turned up a few times. The CDR3 DNA is TGCGCCAGCGGCGTAGGGTATGAGCAGTTCTTC. This codes for CASGVGYEQFF. The chain links TRBV4-1 to TRBJ2-1, with D unclear. This CDR3 region has 11 residues. The ends were cut back, 8 bases at V and 8 bases at J, with 10 bases in the middle. The germline gives CDR1 MGHRA, CDR2 YSYEKL.

The chain employs TRBV6-2 or TRBV6-3 and TRBJ2-1; 12 positions match TRBD2. J lost 2 bases, V lost 2 bases, and 1 base had no gene match. This CDR3 spans 16 amino acids. Germline V gives CDR1 MNHEY, CDR2 SVGEGT. CDR3 sequence: CASSYGTSGPYNEQFF. CDR3 in DNA: TGTGCCAGCAGTTACGGGACTAGCGGGCCCTACAATGAGCAGTTCTTC.

This clonotype has a handful of counts. The gene calls are TRBV12-3 or TRBV12-4 and TRBJ2-4; 8 bases map to TRBD2. Trimming took 8 bases from V and 8 from J; bases not matched to a gene: 8. CDR3 length: 13 residues. The CDR3 sequence: CASQLRAGDIQYF. The CDR3 DNA follows: TGTGCCAGCCAACTACGAGCGGGAGACATTCAGTACTTC.

A few counts support this clonotype. The chain combines TRBV20-1 with TRBJ2-3, with 8 bases matching TRBD1. CDR3 length: 17 amino acids. Germline-derived CDR1 and CDR2 are DFQATT and SNEGSKA (reference sequence). V trimming: 4 bases; J trimming: 2 bases; junction bases outside the gene matches: 14. The CDR3 region has the DNA TGCAGTGCTATTCGACAGGGGACGCTTGGGTTCACAGATACGCAGTATTTT. This codes for CSAIRQGTLGFTDTQYF.

This clonotype was detected a few times. The gene calls are TRBV5-1 and TRBJ2-3, with 9 bases aligning to TRBD1. The V and J ends lost 0 bases and 6 bases, in that order; junction bases with no gene match: 20. This CDR3 has 20 amino acids. The germline gives CDR1 SGHRS, CDR2 YFSETQ. CDR3 loop: CASSLAPRGVGTGNLDTQYF. CDR3 DNA sequence: TGCGCCAGCAGCTTGGCTCCGCGCGGGGTCGGGACAGGGAACTTGGATACGCAGTATTTT.

There are many counts of this clonotype. This sequence joins TRBV9 and TRBJ2-3, with no clear D. The CDR3 covers 15 residues. Trimming took off 0 bases at V and 7 bases at J, with 15 bases between the two ends. Germline loops: CDR1 SGDLS, CDR2 YYNGEE. For the CDR3, the DNA is TGTGCCAGCAGCGTAGCTGCGGTTGAAGGACATACGCAGTATTTT. Protein: CASSVAAVEGHTQYF.

This clonotype was seen many times. This sequence joins TRBV5-1 and TRBJ2-7; D not certain. CDR1 and CDR2 (germline): SGHRS, YFSETQ. The V end lost 0 bases, the J end lost 5 bases, and 24 bases lay between the germline ends. The CDR3 is 18 residues long. Here the CDR3 reads CASSLGLVVPPFANEQYF. As DNA, the CDR3 is TGCGCCAGCAGCTTGGGATTGGTCGTTCCTCCATTCGCTAACGAGCAGTACTTC.

This clonotype was seen many times. In DNA, the CDR3 is TGTGCCAGCAGTGGGGTCTCCTTCTCTTCACCCCTCCACTTT. Protein sequence: CASSGVSFSSPLHF. V and J are TRBV27 and TRBJ1-6; no clear D. From germline, CDR1 is MNHEY and CDR2 SMNVEV (reference sequence). The CDR3 loop spans 14 amino acids. V was clipped by 5 bases and J by 9 bases, with 14 bases between them.

This clonotype was seen more than once but under ten times. The chain combines TRBV7-9 with TRBJ2-3; D may be TRBD1 (6 bases). There are 16 residues in the CDR3. From germline, CDR1 is SEHNR and CDR2 FQNEAQ (reference sequence). V lost 5 bases to trimming and J lost 2 bases, with 17 bases between them. The CDR3 protein is CASSGADRENTDTQYF. The CDR3 bases are TGTGCCAGCAGCGGGGCGGACAGAGAAAACACAGATACGCAGTATTTT. The full variable domain, completed using reference TRBV7-9 and TRBJ2-3, is DTGVSQNPRHKITKRGQNVTFRCDPISEHNRLYWYRQTLGQGPEFLTYFQNEAQLEKSRLLSDRFSAERPKGSFSTLEIQRTEQGDSAMYLCASSGADRENTDTQYFGPGTRLTVL.

This clonotype was seen a handful of times. V and J are TRBV12-3 or TRBV12-4 and TRBJ1-2; 7 bases are shared with TRBD1. J was trimmed by 14 bases and V by 5 bases; bases with no gene match: 11. The CDR3 is made up of 12 amino acids. The CDR3 sequence is CASSIQGGLRTF. In DNA form, the CDR3 reads TGTGCCAGCAGTATCCAGGGGGGTTTAAGGACCTTC.

Remarks on this clonotype: A much larger clonotype is one base distant, so this may be a read error. This sequence joins TRBV12-3 or TRBV12-4 and TRBJ2-1; D may be TRBD1 or TRBD2 (6 bases each). CDR3 length: 18 residues. The CDR3 coding sequence is TGTACCAGCAGTTTAGAGGGGGGACGCCGTAGCTCCTACAATGAGCAGTTCTTC. Protein: CTSSLEGGRRSSYNEQFF.

This clonotype was counted at least ten times. This rearrangement joins TRBV15 to TRBJ2-5, with a possible D match to TRBD1 (6 bases). The length of the CDR3 is 15 residues. CDR1 is LNHNV, CDR2 YYDKDF, per germline (reference sequence). Trimming left V 0 bases short and J 2 bases short, with 10 bases between. In DNA, the CDR3 is TGTGCCACCAGCAGAGATCTTGGACAGCAAGAGACCCAGTACTTC. It yields the protein CATSRDLGQQETQYF.

This clonotype was detected a few times. This chain connects TRBV11-3 to TRBJ2-4; 8 nucleotides line up with TRBD2. The CDR3 length is 15 residues. Per germline, CDR1 SGHNT and CDR2 YENEEA. J lost 6 bases, V lost 5 bases, and 9 bases had no gene match. CDR3 in DNA: TGTGCCAGCAGCCCGGGGGGGGGCTGGGGAAACATTCAGTACTTC. This sequence encodes CASSPGGGWGNIQYF.

In its sample, this clonotype was seen a few times. The chain uses TRBV6-1 and TRBJ2-3; D remains ambiguous. V was cut by 8 bases and J by 8 bases, with 8 bases left in between. The germline CDR1 and CDR2 sequences are MNHNS and SASEGT. This CDR3 is built from 10 residues. The CDR3 coding sequence is TGTGCCAGCTCCAGGAGTACGCAGTATTTT. It encodes CASSRSTQYF.

The genes are TRBV7-6 and TRBJ1-4; D possibly corresponds to TRBD1 (5 bases). V was shortened by 4 bases and J by 4 bases, with 10 bases between the two germline ends. CDR1 is SGHVS and CDR2 is FNYEAQ in the germline V gene. This CDR3 region has 14 residues. CDR3 coding DNA: TGTGCCAGCAGCTGGGGCGGCAATAATGAAAAACTGTTTTTT. It translates to CASSWGGNNEKLFF. Using reference TRBV7-6 and TRBJ1-4 for the parts outside the CDR3, the full variable domain is GAGVSQSPRYKVTKRGQDVALRCDPISGHVSLYWYRQALGQGPEFLTYFNYEAQQDKSGLPNDRFSAERPEGSISTLTIQRTEQRDSAMYRCASSWGGNNEKLFFGSGTQLSVL.

The CDR3 here is CASSPRRGTSGENEQFF. The CDR3 DNA sequence: TGTGCCAGCAGCCCCCGTCGGGGGACTAGCGGGGAAAATGAGCAGTTCTTC. The gene calls are TRBV11-2 and TRBJ2-1; 13 bases agree with TRBD2. With 5 bases clipped from V and 7 bases from J, the junction kept 11 bases outside the gene matches. CDR3 size: 17 residues. Germline-derived CDR1 and CDR2 are SGHAT and FQNNGV.

On this clonotype itself: A much larger clone differs by one base, so this may be a read error. The chain couples TRBV7-9 to TRBJ2-4; D remains ambiguous. Per germline, CDR1 SEHNR and CDR2 FQNEAQ (reference sequence). The CDR3 is made up of 12 amino acids. As DNA, the CDR3 is TGTGCCAGCGGCTTAGCCAAAAACATTCAGTACTTC. Protein sequence: CASGLAKNIQYF.

This clonotype was counted ten times or more. The chain uses TRBV27 and TRBJ2-4; TRBD2 matches at 11 bases. J was trimmed by 0 bases and V by 6 bases; bases with no gene match: 4. The CDR3 sequence is 16 residues long. Germline V gives CDR1 MNHEY, CDR2 SMNVEV (reference sequence). CDR3 in DNA: TGTGCCAGCAGCCCGGGACTAGCGGTAGCCAAAAACATTCAGTACTTC. It translates to CASSPGLAVAKNIQYF.

Regarding this clonotype: Possible read error: a much larger clone is one base away. The V and J genes are TRBV2 and TRBJ2-6; maybe TRBD1 (6 bases). Germline V CDR1 and CDR2: SNHLY, FYNNEI. CDR3 length: 19 amino acids. The CDR3 here is CAISLSLIQGSAGANVLTF. The CDR3 bases are TGTGCCATCAGTTTATCCCTAATACAGGGTTCCGCTGGGGCCAACGTCCTGACTTTC. Supplemented by reference TRBV2 and TRBJ2-6, the full variable domain reads EPEVTQTPSHQVTQMGQEVILRCVPISNHLYFYWYRQILGQKVEFLVSFYNNEISEKSEIFDDQFSVERPDGSNFTLKIRSTKLEDSAMYFCAISLSLIQGSAGANVLTFGAGSRLTVL.

The rearrangement links TRBV6-1 to TRBJ2-1; 8 positions match TRBD1. The CDR3 consists of 15 residues. Germline CDR1 MNHNS, CDR2 SASEGT. Trimming cost V 7 bases and J 7 bases; bases outside gene matches: 12. The CDR3 reads CASTYRTGFYNEQFF. For the CDR3, the DNA is TGTGCCAGCACCTACCGGACAGGGTTTTATAATGAGCAGTTCTTC.

The chain uses TRBV5-1 and TRBJ1-1; D is unclear. V dropped 0 bases and J dropped 1 base, with 7 bases sitting between them. The CDR3 contains 14 residues. Germline V CDR1 and CDR2: SGHRS, YFSETQ. The CDR3 coding sequence is TGCGCCAGCAGCTTGGCCGTACAGAACACTGAAGCTTTCTTT. It translates to CASSLAVQNTEAFF.

This clonotype was observed a handful of times. This sequence joins TRBV10-3 and TRBJ1-1; D uncertain. Per germline, CDR1 ENHRY and CDR2 SYGVKD. This CDR3 has 17 residues. Trimming left V 0 bases short and J 0 bases short, with 14 bases between. CDR3 region: CAISESGRVILNTEAFF. CDR3 in DNA: TGTGCCATCAGTGAGTCCGGGCGGGTGATTCTGAACACTGAAGCTTTCTTT.

This clonotype was detected many times. The chain links TRBV20-1 to TRBJ1-5; D not certain. The V end was cut by 0 bases, the J end by 6 bases, with 12 bases between. This CDR3 region has 14 residues. CDR1 DFQATT and CDR2 SNEGSKA come from the germline V gene (reference sequence). The CDR3 here is CSARDQLDSQPQHF. CDR3 sequence (DNA): TGCAGTGCTAGAGACCAGTTGGATAGTCAGCCCCAGCATTTT.

This clonotype was seen repeatedly, ten times or more. The chain joins TRBV20-1 to TRBJ1-1; possible D gene TRBD1, 5 bases. This CDR3 is 13 amino acids long. V lost 3 bases and J lost 4, with 12 bases in between. CDR1 and CDR2 from the germline V gene are DFQATT and SNEGSKA (reference sequence). CDR3 region: CSARRQGSTEAFF. For the CDR3, the DNA is TGCAGTGCTAGGCGGCAGGGAAGCACTGAAGCTTTCTTT.

This clonotype was seen many times. The V gene is TRBV14, the J gene TRBJ1-1, with 7 bases identical to TRBD1. The CDR3 consists of 12 residues. The junction had 7 bases not matched to a gene; V was cut back by 7 bases and J by 8 bases. Germline V lookup: CDR1 SGHDN, CDR2 FVKESK. The CDR3 region has the DNA TGTGCCAGCAACACAGGGGAAAGAGAAGCTTTCTTT. As protein: CASNTGEREAFF.

This clonotype was seen many times. V gene TRBV3-1 combines with J gene TRBJ2-1, with 9 bases matching TRBD1. CDR1 LGHDT and CDR2 YNNKEL come from the germline V gene (reference sequence). This CDR3 has 15 amino acids. V dropped 4 bases and J dropped 3; count of bases not matched to a gene: 4. CDR3 protein: CASSPTGGIYNEQFF. As DNA, the CDR3 is TGTGCCAGCAGCCCGACAGGGGGAATCTACAATGAGCAGTTCTTC.